Shown below are 28 T cell receptor beta chains from a single sample sequenced in a study of T cell responses to AZD1222 COVID-19 vaccine. Using immunoSEQ multiplex PCR, the repertoire was profiled, and TCRdb retains in-frame clones only, with some absent. The table has 75,000 to 100,000 clones, just over 85% seen once. The input for sequencing was peripheral blood, taken on day 0 of AZD1222 vaccination. These TCRs come from an adult in good health.

The J gene is TRBJ1-5, the V gene TRBV7-8, with 9 bases lining up with TRBD1. The CDR3 is 17 amino acids. The germline gives CDR1 SGHVS, CDR2 FQNEAQ. J gave up 0 bases and V 4 bases, and 7 bases lay outside the gene matches. The DNA of the CDR3 is TGTGCCAGCAGCTGGGGACAGGGTCTGGGTAGCAATCAGCCCCAGCATTTT. This translates into CASSWGQGLGSNQPQHF.

The rearrangement links TRBV6-5 to TRBJ1-4; TRBD1 might be the D (5 bases). The germline V and J ends were trimmed by 5 bases and 4 bases, with 14 bases remaining between them. Germline CDR1 MNHEY, CDR2 SVGAGI. This CDR3 is built from 15 residues. The CDR3 nucleotides are TGTGCCAGCAGTACCCCTCTGGGGCTTAATGAAAAACTGTTTTTT. Encoded protein: CASSTPLGLNEKLFF.

The gene calls are TRBV27 and TRBJ1-1, with 10 bases aligning to TRBD1. CDR1 is MNHEY, CDR2 SMNVEV, per germline (reference sequence). The CDR3 sequence is 15 residues long. The junction had 4 bases not matched to a gene; V was cut back by 2 bases and J by 4 bases. The CDR3 DNA sequence: TGTGCCAGCAGTTTAACGACAGGGGGCAGCACTGAAGCTTTCTTT. Its protein product is CASSLTTGGSTEAFF.

The genes are TRBV30 and TRBJ1-4, with D unresolved. Germline CDR1 is GTSNPN and CDR2 is SVGIG (reference sequence). The V and J ends lost 0 bases and 5 bases respectively, with 13 bases between them. The CDR3 is 15 amino acids. The CDR3 protein is CAWSVPWISNEKLFF. In DNA, the CDR3 is TGTGCCTGGAGTGTACCGTGGATATCGAATGAAAAACTGTTTTTT.

The chain's CDR3 is CASSTPQGNYEQYF. The CDR3 region has the DNA TGTGCCAGCAGCACACCACAGGGGAACTACGAGCAGTACTTC. V gene TRBV5-4 combines with J gene TRBJ2-7; 7 bases are a match to TRBD1. The V and J ends lost 4 bases and 3 bases, in that order; junction bases with no gene match: 7. CDR1 is SGHNT, CDR2 YYREEE, per germline (reference sequence). The length of the CDR3 is 14 residues.

The CDR3 reads CASSVGVRGGGQETQYF. CDR3 nucleotides: TGTGCCAGCAGCGTAGGGGTTCGGGGAGGGGGTCAAGAGACCCAGTACTTC. This chain links TRBV9 with TRBJ2-5, with D perhaps TRBD2 (7 bases). The germline V gene has CDR1 SGDLS and CDR2 YYNGEE. The CDR3 is made up of 17 amino acids. Trimming pared 0 bases from V and 2 bases from J, leaving 17 bases between.

V usage is TRBV24-1 and J usage is TRBJ1-5; D gene ambiguous. This CDR3 has 14 residues. Germline V CDR1 and CDR2: KGHDR, SFDVKD. V was shortened by 4 bases and J by 0 bases, with 6 bases between the two germline ends. This chain's CDR3 is CATSEQYSNQPQHF. The CDR3 DNA sequence: TGTGCCACCAGTGAACAATATAGCAATCAGCCCCAGCATTTT.

The rearrangement links TRBV3-1 (or the pseudogene TRBV3-2) to TRBJ2-7, with D perhaps matching TRBD2 (5 bases). With 1 base removed from V and 6 bases from J, the gap between germline ends came to 10 bases. CDR1 is LGHDT, CDR2 YNNKEL, per germline (reference sequence). This CDR3 spans 13 amino acids. In nucleotides, the CDR3 is TGTGCCAGCAGCCAAGGCCACGAGGGCGAGCAGTACTTC. It specifies CASSQGHEGEQYF.

This sequence joins TRBV19 and TRBJ2-5, with TRBD2 identical over 7 bases. V was pared by 4 bases and J by 1 base, with 6 bases of the junction left unmatched. The V gene's germline CDR1 is LNHDA and CDR2 SQIVND (reference sequence). The length of the CDR3 is 15 residues. Here the CDR3 reads CASSKAGVAQETQYF. In DNA form, the CDR3 reads TGTGCCAGTAGTAAGGCGGGGGTGGCCCAAGAGACCCAGTACTTC.

The rearrangement joins TRBV5-1 to TRBJ2-7; no clear D gene. The CDR3 covers 14 residues. CDR1 and CDR2 from the germline V gene are SGHRS and YFSETQ. Trimming removed 0 bases at V and 7 bases at J, with 14 bases between. The CDR3 protein is CASSLAGPYGEQYF. CDR3 DNA sequence: TGCGCCAGCAGCTTGGCCGGACCCTATGGGGAGCAGTACTTC.

V and J are TRBV7-8 and TRBJ2-6, with D uncertain. Trimming left V 1 base short and J 0 bases short, with 10 bases between. The CDR3 contains 17 residues. The germline CDR1 and CDR2 sequences are SGHVS and FQNEAQ. The CDR3 bases are TGTGCCAGCAGCTTAGATTGGCAGGCCTCTGGGGCCAACGTCCTGACTTTC. Translated: CASSLDWQASGANVLTF.

The gene calls are TRBV19 and TRBJ2-1; the D gene could be TRBD1 or TRBD2 (5 bases each). Germline V CDR1 and CDR2: LNHDA, SQIVND (reference sequence). CDR3 length: 17 residues. V was shortened by 3 bases and J by 0 bases, with 15 bases between the two germline ends. The CDR3, as DNA: TGTGCCAGTAGTATCATGCCAGGGACGGGCTCCTACAATGAGCAGTTCTTC. Protein: CASSIMPGTGSYNEQFF.

The chain recombines TRBV2 with TRBJ1-1; D unclear. Per the germline V gene, CDR1 is SNHLY and CDR2 is FYNNEI. Trimming stripped 3 bases from V and 5 bases from J, with 7 bases between. CDR3 length equals 12 residues. CDR3 protein: CASSDPGTEAFF. In DNA form, the CDR3 reads TGTGCCAGCAGTGATCCAGGAACTGAAGCTTTCTTT.

V and J are TRBV5-1 and TRBJ1-4; 7 nucleotides agree with TRBD1. The length of the CDR3 is 16 residues. CDR1 and CDR2 (germline): SGHRS, YFSETQ. The V gene end was trimmed by 1 base and the J gene end by 4 bases; junction bases not matched to a gene: 7. The CDR3 bases are TGCGCCAGCAGCTTGTGGGGAGGGACAGATAATGAAAAACTGTTTTTT. Protein sequence: CASSLWGGTDNEKLFF.

V usage is TRBV9 and J usage is TRBJ1-1; no clear D gene. Germline V gene data show CDR1 as SGDLS and CDR2 as YYNGEE. The CDR3 is made up of 13 amino acids. V was clipped by 0 bases and J by 1 base, with 4 bases between them. The CDR3: CASSVVSNTEAFF. In DNA form, the CDR3 reads TGTGCCAGCAGCGTAGTCTCGAACACTGAAGCTTTCTTT.

The V call is TRBV5-5, the J call TRBJ1-1; no clear D gene. The length of the CDR3 is 11 residues. Trimming removed 3 bases at V and 6 bases at J, with 6 bases between. Per the germline V gene, CDR1 is SGHKS and CDR2 is YYEKEE (reference sequence). The CDR3 sequence: CASSSYPEAFF. The CDR3 DNA reads as TGTGCCAGCAGCTCGTACCCTGAAGCTTTCTTT.

The chain joins TRBV6-6 to TRBJ1-1, with unresolved D. Trimming took off 6 bases at V and 4 bases at J, with 15 bases between the two ends. The CDR3 totals 14 residues. The germline CDR1 and CDR2 sequences are MNHNY and SVGAGI (reference sequence). Here the CDR3 reads CASRTTGEGTEAFF. The CDR3 DNA is TGTGCCAGCAGGACGACCGGGGAGGGCACTGAAGCTTTCTTT.

V and J are TRBV12-3 or TRBV12-4 and TRBJ2-7; tentative D call: TRBD2 (5 bases). V shed 7 bases and J shed 1 base, with 8 bases lying between them. The CDR3 runs to 12 residues. The CDR3 spells CASTPGSYEQYF. As DNA, the CDR3 is TGTGCCAGCACCCCGGGGTCCTACGAGCAGTACTTC.

This clone has only one observation. Within the sample, other DNA sequences also encode this same CDR3. The rearrangement uses TRBV18 and TRBJ1-1; 8 nucleotides align to TRBD1. The V segment lost 3 bases and the J segment 4 bases; nucleotides outside the gene matches: 1. Germline CDR1 and CDR2: KGHSH and LQKENI. The CDR3 has 13 residues. The CDR3 sequence is CASSPTGGTEAFF. DNA of the CDR3: TGTGCCAGCTCACCTACAGGGGGCACTGAAGCTTTCTTT.

The gene calls are TRBV30 and TRBJ1-2, with a weak D call TRBD1 (5 bases). Germline V gene lookup returns CDR1 GTSNPN and CDR2 SVGIG (reference sequence). The CDR3 has 15 residues. Trimming pared 0 bases from V and 0 bases from J, leaving 11 bases between. Here the CDR3 reads CAWSVTGRTNYGYTF. CDR3 bases: TGTGCCTGGAGTGTAACGGGACGCACTAACTATGGCTACACCTTC.

This sequence joins TRBV6-6 and TRBJ1-5; D call uncertain. The CDR3 extends over 16 amino acids. The germline V gene encodes CDR1 MNHNY and CDR2 SVGAGI (reference sequence). V was clipped by 0 bases and J by 1 base, with 10 bases between them. The CDR3 DNA reads TGTGCCAGCAGTTACTCGAGCAGTTACAGCAATCAGCCCCAGCATTTT. This sequence encodes CASSYSSSYSNQPQHF.

The J gene is TRBJ1-1, the V gene TRBV5-6, with D unclear. In germline, CDR1 is SGHDT, CDR2 YYEEEE. The CDR3 has 15 amino acids. The V end lost 0 bases, the J end lost 0 bases, and 9 bases lay between the germline ends. The CDR3 region is CASSLVAVMNTEAFF. Written as DNA, the CDR3 is TGTGCCAGCAGCTTGGTGGCAGTCATGAACACTGAAGCTTTCTTT.

The chain carries TRBV4-1 and TRBJ1-5; D is perhaps TRBD1 (6 bases). V lost 0 bases, J lost 5 bases, and 20 bases lay in between. CDR3 length equals 18 residues. CDR1 and CDR2 from the germline V gene are MGHRA and YSYEKL. The DNA of the CDR3 is TGCGCCAGCAGCCAAGATCTGTCCGGGACATACTTCTATCAGCCCCAGCATTTT. As protein: CASSQDLSGTYFYQPQHF.

This rearrangement joins TRBV5-1 to TRBJ2-5; a weak D match, TRBD1 (5 bases). The CDR3 consists of 13 residues. Germline assignment: CDR1 SGHRS and CDR2 YFSETQ. Trimming left V 2 bases short and J 2 bases short, with 7 bases between. CDR3 residues: CASSFPGQETQYF. The CDR3, as DNA: TGCGCCAGCAGCTTCCCAGGGCAAGAGACCCAGTACTTC. The variable domain in full, completed from reference TRBV5-1 and TRBJ2-5, reads KAGVTQTPRYLIKTRGQQVTLSCSPISGHRSVSWYQQTPGQGLQFLFEYFSETQRNKGNFPGRFSGRQFSNSRSEMNVSTLELGDSALYLCASSFPGQETQYFGPGTRLLVL.

This rearrangement joins TRBV24-1 to TRBJ2-5, with D hard to call. The CDR3 contains 12 residues. V gave up 1 base and J gave up 5 bases, with 4 bases separating them. Germline assignment: CDR1 KGHDR and CDR2 SFDVKD. The chain's CDR3 is CATSDFGETQYF. The CDR3 coding sequence is TGTGCCACCAGTGATTTTGGGGAGACCCAGTACTTC.

V is TRBV6-2 or TRBV6-3 and J is TRBJ1-1; D ambiguous. Germline CDR1 MNHEY, CDR2 SVGEGT. Trimming removed 4 bases from V and 8 bases from J, with 8 bases in between. This CDR3 has 11 amino acids. Here the CDR3 reads CASSFGIEAFF. CDR3 in DNA: TGTGCCAGCAGTTTCGGAATAGAAGCTTTCTTT.

The chain links TRBV6-2 or TRBV6-3 to TRBJ2-7; D is perhaps TRBD1 (5 bases). The CDR3 loop spans 11 amino acids. V was cut by 6 bases and J by 8 bases, with 11 bases left in between. From germline, CDR1 is MNHEY and CDR2 SVGEGT. In nucleotides, the CDR3 is TGTGCCAGCAGCCAGGGTAGCAAGCAGTACTTC. Amino acid sequence: CASSQGSKQYF.

The chain links TRBV9 to TRBJ1-5; 7 bases fit TRBD1. V shed 1 base, J shed 7 bases, and the junction held 5 bases outside the gene matches. Germline loops: CDR1 SGDLS, CDR2 YYNGEE. This CDR3 region has 14 residues. The CDR3 nucleotides are TGTGCCAGCAGCGTATCAGGGGGTCAGCAGCCCCAGCATTTT. Amino acid sequence: CASSVSGGQQPQHF.